One and the same sample provided the 29 T cell receptor beta chains below, sequenced in a study of CD8+ T cells in alopecia areata. Described treatment: oral pan-JAK inhibitor, 5-10 mg twice daily. Extraction of RNA preceded its reverse transcription into cDNA, which served as the sequencing template. The data were produced by immunoSEQ multiplex PCR, yet TCRdb's version contains in-frame clones alone and is incomplete. The sample includes around 270,000 clones, about three fifths of them seen just once. The material sequenced was CD4+ T cells sorted from blood, taken at week 24, from a patient treated with tofacitinib. These receptors were obtained from a human donor with alopecia areata.

The J gene is TRBJ2-1, the V gene TRBV2; TRBD2 matches 8 bases. V lost 0 bases and J lost 8; bases outside the gene matches: 12. The CDR3 sequence is 17 residues long. Germline-derived CDR1 and CDR2 are SNHLY and FYNNEI. CDR3 coding DNA: TGTGCCAGCAGTGAAGCCAGTTGGGGACTAGTTGTCGATGAGCAGTTCTTC. It specifies CASSEASWGLVVDEQFF.

This chain joins TRBV5-1 and TRBJ2-5; D is possibly TRBD1 (6 bases). CDR3 size: 17 residues. CDR1 is SGHRS and CDR2 is YFSETQ in the germline V gene. V shed 4 bases and J shed 5 bases, with 24 bases lying between them. The CDR3 DNA reads TGCGCCAGCAGCAGCCTAACAGGGATGGTCCCGTCGGAGACCCAGTACTTC. Amino acid sequence: CASSSLTGMVPSETQYF.

The chain employs TRBV10-3 and TRBJ1-6, with D possibly TRBD1 on 5 matching bases. Between the trimmed V and J ends, which lost 6 bases and 7 bases, there was a span of 13 bases. Germline V gene sequence: CDR1 ENHRY, CDR2 SYGVKD. This CDR3 has 14 amino acids. CDR3 sequence: CAIRGGTANSPLHF. Here the CDR3 DNA reads TGTGCCATCAGAGGCGGGACGGCAAATTCACCCCTCCACTTT.

The genes are TRBV29-1 and TRBJ2-2, with no clear D. The V end lost 6 bases, the J end lost 5 bases, and 10 bases lay between the germline ends. CDR1 SQVTM and CDR2 ANQGSEA come from the germline V gene. The CDR3 totals 12 residues. This CDR3 is CSVDDLTGELFF. CDR3 DNA sequence: TGCAGCGTCGATGATTTGACCGGGGAGCTGTTTTTT.

This clone was recorded a few times. The chain employs TRBV15 and TRBJ2-2; D remains unclear. This CDR3 region has 14 residues. CDR1 is LNHNV, CDR2 YYDKDF, per germline (reference sequence). With 0 bases removed from V and 6 bases from J, the gap between germline ends came to 8 bases. The CDR3 DNA reads as TGTGCCACCAGCAGAGATTCTCTCGCCGGGGAGCTGTTTTTT. It specifies CATSRDSLAGELFF. The variable domain in full, completed from reference TRBV15 and TRBJ2-2, reads DAMVIQNPRYQVTQFGKPVTLSCSQTLNHNVMYWYQQKSSQAPKLLFHYYDKDFNNEADTPDNFQSRRPNTSFCFLDIRSPGLGDTAMYLCATSRDSLAGELFFGEGSRLTVL.

The J gene is TRBJ2-1, the V gene TRBV29-1; tentatively, D is TRBD1 or TRBD2 (5 bases each). Trimming shortened V by 5 bases and J by 0 bases, and 14 bases separated the two germline ends. CDR1 and CDR2 (germline): SQVTM, ANQGSEA. The CDR3 covers 15 residues. The CDR3 is CSVSGTVSSYNEQFF. The CDR3 nucleotides read TGCAGCGTTTCCGGGACCGTTAGCTCCTACAATGAGCAGTTCTTC.

The rearrangement links TRBV9 to TRBJ1-1; D not resolved. The CDR3 is made up of 11 amino acids. V was shortened by 4 bases and J by 2 bases, with 3 bases between the two germline ends. From germline, CDR1 is SGDLS and CDR2 YYNGEE. CDR3 bases: TGTGCCAGCAGCCCCAACACTGAAGCTTTCTTT. Protein product: CASSPNTEAFF.

The CDR3 nucleotides read TGCAGCGTTGCCTCGGACGCTCAGCCCCAGCATTTT. Translated: CSVASDAQPQHF. The V gene is TRBV29-1, the J gene TRBJ1-5; D unclear. V was trimmed by 4 bases and J by 6 bases, leaving 10 bases between them. The CDR3 covers 12 residues. Germline CDR1 SQVTM, CDR2 ANQGSEA. Using reference TRBV29-1 and TRBJ1-5 for the parts outside the CDR3, the full variable domain is SAVISQKPSRDICQRGTSLTIQCQVDSQVTMMFWYRQQPGQSLTLIATANQGSEATYESGFVIDKFPISRPNLTFSTLTVSNMSPEDSSIYLCSVASDAQPQHFGDGTRLSIL.

V and J are TRBV29-1 and TRBJ2-3, with unresolved D. The CDR3 runs 10 residues. From germline, CDR1 is SQVTM and CDR2 ANQGSEA. V lost 7 bases, J lost 4 bases, and 6 bases lay in between. The CDR3 spells CSGSSDTQYF. CDR3 nucleotides: TGCAGCGGCTCCTCAGATACGCAGTATTTT.

The CDR3 DNA reads as TGTGCCACCAGCAGAGGAAGGACCCGGGGTAATTCACCCCTCCACTTT. Translation gives CATSRGRTRGNSPLHF. The chain employs TRBV15 and TRBJ1-6; D is unresolved. Germline CDR1 and CDR2: LNHNV and YYDKDF (reference sequence). Trimming took off 1 base at V and 6 bases at J, with 13 bases between the two ends. The CDR3 has 16 amino acids.

In its sample, this clone was seen once. This chain connects TRBV7-9 to TRBJ1-2; D remains ambiguous. The V and J ends lost 5 bases and 4 bases respectively, with 17 bases between them. The CDR3 consists of 15 residues. CDR1 is SEHNR, CDR2 FQNEAQ, per germline (reference sequence). The CDR3 coding sequence is TGTGCCAGCAGCCTGAATTGGACCACGGGCTATGGCTACACCTTC. It encodes CASSLNWTTGYGYTF.

V is TRBV4-2 and J is TRBJ2-3, with 7 positions matching TRBD2. The CDR3 contains 18 residues. The V gene's germline CDR1 is LGHNA and CDR2 YNFKEQ. Germline trimming cut 0 bases from V and 5 bases from J; bases unmatched to any gene: 14. The CDR3 DNA sequence: TGTGCCAGCAGCCAAGATAGACAACGGGGGGAAGGTGGAGATACGCAGTATTTT. This gives the protein CASSQDRQRGEGGDTQYF.

This clone was counted once. The rearrangement uses TRBV28 and TRBJ2-7; D may correspond to TRBD1 or TRBD2 (5 bases each). Germline lookup yields CDR1 MDHEN and CDR2 SYDVKM. V lost 7 bases and J 0 bases, leaving 16 bases between the germline ends. The CDR3 loop spans 15 amino acids. CDR3 DNA: TGTGCCAGCAACAACGGGGACGCTTACTCCTACGAGCAGTACTTC. This gives the protein CASNNGDAYSYEQYF.

The chain carries TRBV23-1 and TRBJ2-7, with TRBD1 matching over 8 bases. TRBV23-1 is reported as an ORF; its role is uncertain. This CDR3 is built from 19 residues. Trimming took 0 bases from V and 7 from J; bases not matched to a gene: 20. CDR3 DNA sequence: TGCGCCAGCAGTCAATCGTGGGGACAGGAGCTCCCCCTCCCCGAAGAGCAGTACTTC. Residues: CASSQSWGQELPLPEEQYF.

V usage is TRBV30 and J usage is TRBJ1-6; TRBD1 might be the D (5 bases). From germline, CDR1 is GTSNPN and CDR2 SVGIG (reference sequence). The CDR3 runs 12 residues. V lost 3 bases and J lost 10, with 10 bases in between. The CDR3 DNA reads TGTGCCTGGAGGGGACCGCAATCACCCCTCCACTTT. It is translated as CAWRGPQSPLHF.

A few counts support this clone. The chain links TRBV30 to TRBJ2-5; a weak D match, TRBD1 (5 bases). Trimming cost V 2 bases and J 7 bases, with 17 bases left between them. The CDR3 is 14 amino acids. In germline, CDR1 is GTSNPN, CDR2 SVGIG (reference sequence). The CDR3 DNA sequence: TGTGCCTGGAGTTTTGGCCAGGGATTCGGGACCCAGTACTTC. This translates into CAWSFGQGFGTQYF.

This clone appeared a few times. Here the CDR3 reads CAWRTLIPGVSSGANVLTF. The CDR3 coding sequence is TGTGCCTGGAGAACTCTAATCCCGGGCGTTAGCTCTGGGGCCAACGTCCTGACTTTC. V gene TRBV30 combines with J gene TRBJ2-6, with D unresolved. V dropped 3 bases and J dropped 0 bases, with 21 bases sitting between them. The CDR3 sequence is 19 residues long. Germline CDR1 is GTSNPN and CDR2 is SVGIG (reference sequence).

This clone was observed a few times. The V call is TRBV7-9, the J call TRBJ1-1, with D possibly TRBD1 on 6 matching bases. Germline CDR1 and CDR2: SEHNR and FQNEAQ (reference sequence). The CDR3 sequence is 14 residues long. V lost 6 bases to trimming and J lost 0 bases, with 11 bases between them. CDR3 in amino acids: CASRGRTVNTEAFF. In DNA, the CDR3 is TGTGCCAGCAGAGGCCGGACAGTGAACACTGAAGCTTTCTTT.

The J gene is TRBJ1-1, the V gene TRBV28; TRBD1 is a possible D gene (6 bases). There are 15 residues in the CDR3. Between the trimmed V and J ends, which lost 1 base and 1 base, there was a span of 10 bases. Germline CDR1 MDHEN, CDR2 SYDVKM. CDR3 sequence: CASSLYHRENTEAFF. The CDR3 DNA is TGTGCCAGCAGTTTATACCACAGGGAGAACACTGAAGCTTTCTTT.

This chain joins TRBV28 and TRBJ1-2; possible D gene TRBD1, 5 bases. The ends were cut back, 7 bases at V and 7 bases at J, with 19 bases in the middle. This CDR3 spans 14 amino acids. Looked up from germline, CDR1 is MDHEN and CDR2 is SYDVKM. CDR3 region: CASTLYKSGGGYTF. The CDR3 DNA is TGTGCCAGCACGCTATATAAAAGTGGGGGTGGCTACACCTTC.

This chain connects TRBV9 to TRBJ2-3; no reliable D call. The germline V gene has CDR1 SGDLS and CDR2 YYNGEE. Trimming cost V 3 bases and J 0 bases, with 11 bases left between them. The CDR3 is 15 residues long. Here the CDR3 reads CASSADGASTDTQYF. The CDR3 nucleotides are TGTGCCAGCAGCGCGGACGGTGCTAGCACAGATACGCAGTATTTT.

The sample holds one count of this clone. The rearrangement links TRBV30 to TRBJ1-5; no clear D. The CDR3 has 14 residues. Trimming removed 3 bases at V and 0 bases at J, with 9 bases between. From germline, CDR1 is GTSNPN and CDR2 SVGIG (reference sequence). CDR3 coding DNA: TGTGCCTGGAGCATTTCTTATAGCAATCAGCCCCAGCATTTT. Translation: CAWSISYSNQPQHF.

This clone was counted a few times. The chain uses TRBV5-5 and TRBJ2-2; D is unclear. The germline gives CDR1 SGHKS, CDR2 YYEKEE (reference sequence). V was pared by 4 bases and J by 0 bases, with 19 bases between. The CDR3 consists of 18 residues. The CDR3 DNA sequence: TGTGCCAGCAGCGCGTCCGGGCCCTCCTATTCGAACACCGGGGAGCTGTTTTTT. This translates into CASSASGPSYSNTGELFF. Filled out from reference TRBV5-5 and TRBJ2-2, the complete variable domain reads DAGVTQSPTHLIKTRGQQVTLRCSPISGHKSVSWYQQVLGQGPQFIFQYYEKEERGRGNFPDRFSARQFPNYSSELNVNALLLGDSALYLCASSASGPSYSNTGELFFGEGSRLTVL.

This clone was observed many times. Other nucleotide sequences in the sample specify the same CDR3. The chain is built from TRBV27 and TRBJ1-1, with 7 bases matching TRBD1. The V gene's germline CDR1 is MNHEY and CDR2 SMNVEV (reference sequence). There are 15 residues in the CDR3. The V gene end was trimmed by 6 bases and the J gene end by 0 bases; junction bases not matched to a gene: 7. The CDR3 protein is CASSLLRGVNTEAFF. CDR3 DNA: TGTGCCAGCAGCCTCCTCAGGGGGGTGAACACTGAAGCTTTCTTT.

This clone appeared a few times. This rearrangement joins TRBV10-3 to TRBJ2-5; tentative D call: TRBD2 (6 bases). The germline CDR1 and CDR2 sequences are ENHRY and SYGVKD. With 11 bases removed from V and 2 bases from J, the gap between germline ends came to 12 bases. The CDR3 loop spans 12 amino acids. The CDR3 sequence is CASGDLQETQYF. The CDR3 DNA is TGTGCCTCGGGGGACCTTCAAGAGACCCAGTACTTC.

The rearrangement uses TRBV11-2 and TRBJ2-3; no definite D call. CDR1 is SGHAT, CDR2 FQNNGV, per germline. This CDR3 spans 14 amino acids. Trimming cost V 5 bases and J 4 bases, with 13 bases left between them. CDR3: CASSLVGIADTQYF. The DNA of the CDR3 is TGTGCCAGCAGCCTAGTGGGGATTGCAGATACGCAGTATTTT. The full variable domain, rest sourced from reference TRBV11-2 and TRBJ2-3, is EAGVAQSPRYKIIEKRQSVAFWCNPISGHATLYWYQQILGQGPKLLIQFQNNGVVDDSQLPKDRFSAERLKGVDSTLKIQPAKLEDSAVYLCASSLVGIADTQYFGPGTRLTVL.

This clone appeared a few times. The chain couples TRBV5-5 to TRBJ2-5; weak D call: TRBD1 (6 bases). This CDR3 comprises 14 residues. In germline, CDR1 is SGHKS, CDR2 YYEKEE (reference sequence). Trimming cost V 4 bases and J 3 bases, with 13 bases left between them. In DNA form, the CDR3 reads TGTGCCAGCAGCCTCGCGACAGGAAAAGAGACCCAGTACTTC. Its translation is CASSLATGKETQYF.

The genes are TRBV7-9 and TRBJ1-5; D uncertain. Germline V gene sequence: CDR1 SEHNR, CDR2 FQNEAQ (reference sequence). Trimming left V 5 bases short and J 5 bases short, with 7 bases between. CDR3 length: 12 residues. The CDR3 reads CASSGGDQPQHF. CDR3 in DNA: TGTGCCAGCAGCGGCGGAGATCAGCCCCAGCATTTT.

The chain combines TRBV6-1 with TRBJ2-3, with 8 bases matching TRBD2. CDR1 and CDR2 from the germline V gene are MNHNS and SASEGT. This CDR3 has 16 amino acids. J lost 2 bases, V lost 4 bases, and 8 bases had no gene match. CDR3 DNA: TGTGCCAGCAGTGCCACCTTAGCGGGGTACACAGATACGCAGTATTTT. Translating gives CASSATLAGYTDTQYF.